This T cell receptor beta chain emerged from a study of T cell responses to AZD1222 COVID-19 vaccine. Trimming cost V 4 bases and J 0 bases; bases outside gene matches: 3. This CDR3 has 14 residues. From germline, CDR1 is SGDLS and CDR2 YYNGEE. TCRdb's copy holds only in-frame clones and misses some; the assay was immunoSEQ multiplex PCR. The table includes 100,000 to 150,000 clones, 88% detected once. Overall study results and limits: At 160-218 and 743-854, vaccine-associated CD4 TCRs were dominant, and they spanned spike.

Of note for this clone: The antigen is unknown.

This sample comprised peripheral blood, obtained 28 days after the second AZD1222 dose. The rearrangement joins TRBV9 to TRBJ1-1, with 7 bases fitting TRBD1. This receptor was taken from an adult who received the AZD1222 COVID-19 vaccine. The CDR3 bases are TGTGCCAGCAGCCCGGGACAGATGAACACTGAAGCTTTCTTT. Translating gives CASSPGQMNTEAFF.